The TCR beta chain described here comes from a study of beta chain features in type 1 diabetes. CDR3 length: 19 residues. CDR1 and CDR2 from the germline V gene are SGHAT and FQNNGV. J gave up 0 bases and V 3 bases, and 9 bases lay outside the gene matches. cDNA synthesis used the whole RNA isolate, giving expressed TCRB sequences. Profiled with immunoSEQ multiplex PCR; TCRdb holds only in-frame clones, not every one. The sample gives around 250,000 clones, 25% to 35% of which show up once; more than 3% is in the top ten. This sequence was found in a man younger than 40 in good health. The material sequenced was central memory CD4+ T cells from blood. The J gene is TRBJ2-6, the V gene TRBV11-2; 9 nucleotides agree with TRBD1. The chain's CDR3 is CASSFSRDRAISGANVLTF. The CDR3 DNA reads TGTGCCAGCAGCTTCAGCCGGGACAGGGCAATCTCTGGGGCCAACGTCCTGACTTTC.